Each of the 18 T cell receptor beta chains below was sequenced from the same sample in a study of blood T cell repertoires in COVID-19. TCRdb's copy holds only in-frame clones and misses some; the assay was immunoSEQ multiplex PCR. Found here are about 300,000 clones, 86% of them singletons; the top ten hold 10%. The specimen sequenced was PBMCs or T cells enriched from blood (not recorded which). These receptors originate from a woman under 30 who had recovered from COVID-19.

The V and J genes are TRBV27 and TRBJ2-7; 7 nucleotides align to TRBD1. Unmatched junction bases numbered 5, after V lost 5 bases and J lost 1 base. CDR1 is MNHEY and CDR2 is SMNVEV in the germline V gene (reference sequence). This CDR3 comprises 14 residues. CDR3 loop: CASSLGQHSYEQYF. CDR3 bases: TGTGCCAGCAGTCTGGGACAGCATTCCTACGAGCAGTACTTC.

This clone was found once. This chain uses TRBV19 with TRBJ1-2; D is unclear. The ends were cut back, 7 bases at V and 7 bases at J, with 13 bases in the middle. The V gene's germline CDR1 is LNHDA and CDR2 SQIVND (reference sequence). The CDR3 contains 12 residues. The CDR3 loop reads CASTSEGRGYTF. The CDR3 DNA sequence: TGTGCCAGTACGAGCGAGGGTCGTGGCTACACCTTC.

This chain's CDR3 is CASSYSRLAGGREQYF. In nucleotides, the CDR3 is TGTGCCAGCAGTTACTCGCGACTAGCGGGTGGGAGGGAGCAGTACTTC. The chain uses TRBV6-5 and TRBJ2-7, with 10 nucleotides matching TRBD2. The germline CDR1 and CDR2 sequences are MNHEY and SVGAGI. There are 16 residues in the CDR3. V dropped 0 bases and J dropped 7; count of bases not matched to a gene: 9.

The chain links TRBV6-1 to TRBJ1-1, with D perhaps matching TRBD1 (5 bases). Trimming removed 2 bases at V and 4 bases at J, with 17 bases between. Germline V CDR1 and CDR2: MNHNS, SASEGT. The CDR3 totals 16 residues. CDR3 loop: CASSEIPPGLGTEAFF. Written as DNA, the CDR3 is TGTGCCAGCAGTGAAATCCCGCCAGGGTTAGGCACTGAAGCTTTCTTT.

The chain combines TRBV28 with TRBJ1-2, with D possibly being TRBD1 (5 bases). This CDR3 region has 14 residues. Germline V gene lookup returns CDR1 MDHEN and CDR2 SYDVKM. Trimming removed 7 bases at V and 4 bases at J, with 16 bases between. The CDR3 here is CASNEMGGAYGYTF. The CDR3 nucleotides read TGTGCCAGCAACGAGATGGGAGGGGCCTATGGCTACACCTTC.

This clone was seen once. V and J are TRBV7-9 and TRBJ1-2; 7 bases agree with TRBD1. Looked up from germline, CDR1 is SEHNR and CDR2 is FQNEAQ (reference sequence). This CDR3 is built from 13 residues. After removal of 6 bases from V and 6 bases from J, the junction contained 7 bases not matched to a gene. The CDR3 protein is CASSLDRVDGYTF. DNA of the CDR3: TGTGCCAGCAGTCTTGACAGGGTAGATGGCTACACCTTC.

This sequence joins TRBV4-1 and TRBJ1-5; TRBD1 is a possible D gene (6 bases). The CDR3 totals 16 residues. The germline V gene has CDR1 MGHRA and CDR2 YSYEKL. Trimming cost V 2 bases and J 6 bases, with 17 bases left between them. CDR3 DNA: TGCGCCAGCAGCCAACACACGACAGGACTTGGTCAGCCCCAGCATTTT. Protein sequence: CASSQHTTGLGQPQHF.

The chain has TRBV9 and TRBJ1-2; TRBD1 matches 9 bases. CDR3 size: 17 residues. Per germline, CDR1 SGDLS and CDR2 YYNGEE. V shed 3 bases, J shed 4 bases, and the junction held 13 bases outside the gene matches. CDR3 DNA: TGTGCCAGCAGCGGTTTCTTACAGGGGGCCCTCGGCTATGGCTACACCTTC. Translating gives CASSGFLQGALGYGYTF.

The CDR3 DNA reads TGTGCTAGTGGTTTGGCCGGGGCTAACTATGGCTACACCTTC. As protein: CASGLAGANYGYTF. The V call is TRBV12-5, the J call TRBJ1-2; D gene uncertain. Germline V lookup: CDR1 LGHNT, CDR2 FRNRAP. The CDR3 has 14 amino acids. Trimming shortened V by 1 base and J by 0 bases, and 6 bases separated the two germline ends.

The rearrangement links TRBV12-3 or TRBV12-4 to TRBJ2-7, with a tentative D call TRBD1 (5 bases). This CDR3 is 12 amino acids long. The germline V and J ends were trimmed by 6 bases and 4 bases, with 10 bases remaining between them. CDR3: CASSLQEYEQYF. CDR3 in DNA: TGTGCCAGCAGCCTACAGGAATACGAGCAGTACTTC.

This chain joins TRBV19 and TRBJ1-4; 9 nucleotides line up with TRBD1. Looked up from germline, CDR1 is LNHDA and CDR2 is SQIVND (reference sequence). The CDR3 spans 14 residues. With 5 bases clipped from V and 8 bases from J, the junction kept 6 bases outside the gene matches. CDR3 sequence reads: CASSFGTGKEKLFF. The CDR3 bases are TGTGCCAGTAGTTTTGGGACAGGGAAAGAAAAACTGTTTTTT.

This chain uses TRBV3-1 (or the pseudogene TRBV3-2) with TRBJ1-3; D possibly corresponds to TRBD1 (5 bases). V lost 5 bases and J 0 bases, leaving 11 bases between the germline ends. CDR1 and CDR2 (germline): LGHDT, YNNKEL (reference sequence). The CDR3 has 15 residues. CDR3 amino acids: CASSAGLYSGNTIYF. CDR3 nucleotide sequence: TGTGCCAGCAGCGCGGGACTATACTCTGGAAACACCATATATTTT.

The chain links TRBV6-1 to TRBJ2-1; possible D gene TRBD2, 6 bases. The CDR3 covers 17 residues. V was trimmed by 2 bases and J by 0 bases, leaving 14 bases between them. Germline CDR1 reads MNHNS; CDR2 reads SASEGT. The CDR3 nucleotides read TGTGCCAGCAGTGAATATCTTAGCGGTAGCTCCTACAATGAGCAGTTCTTC. It specifies CASSEYLSGSSYNEQFF.

The rearrangement uses TRBV6-1 and TRBJ1-2, with D possibly matching TRBD1 (5 bases). The V end was cut by 2 bases, the J end by 8 bases, with 12 bases between. The CDR3 is 13 residues long. The germline gives CDR1 MNHNS, CDR2 SASEGT. CDR3 nucleotide sequence: TGTGCCAGCAGTGAAAGCAGACAGTGGGGCTACACCTTC. Translated, it gives CASSESRQWGYTF.

V is TRBV10-3 and J is TRBJ1-5; tentatively, D is TRBD1 (5 bases). The CDR3 length is 13 residues. V was shortened by 9 bases and J by 3 bases, with 12 bases between the two germline ends. Per the germline V gene, CDR1 is ENHRY and CDR2 is SYGVKD. The CDR3 here is CAMARQYNQPQHF. In nucleotides, the CDR3 is TGTGCCATGGCAAGACAGTACAATCAGCCCCAGCATTTT.

As to this clone: Additional DNA sequences in this sample encode the identical CDR3. V usage is TRBV19 and J usage is TRBJ1-1; possibly TRBD1 for D (5 bases). V shed 6 bases and J shed 0 bases, with 8 bases lying between them. Germline CDR1 is LNHDA and CDR2 is SQIVND (reference sequence). CDR3 length equals 13 residues. CDR3 sequence reads: CASRTVMNTEAFF. CDR3 DNA sequence: TGTGCCAGTAGGACAGTTATGAACACTGAAGCTTTCTTT. The variable domain in full, completed from reference TRBV19 and TRBJ1-1, reads DGGITQSPKYLFRKEGQNVTLSCEQNLNHDAMYWYRQDPGQGLRLIYYSQIVNDFQKGDIAEGYSVSREKKESFPLTVTSAQKNPTAFYLCASRTVMNTEAFFGQGTRLTVV.

The chain combines TRBV10-3 with TRBJ1-1, with D tentatively TRBD1 (5 bases). CDR1 and CDR2 (germline): ENHRY, SYGVKD. The CDR3 sequence is 14 residues long. Trimming took 10 bases from V and 2 from J, leaving 17 bases between them. This chain's CDR3 is CATRNQRGNTEAFF. The DNA of the CDR3 is TGTGCCACGAGGAACCAAAGGGGAAACACTGAAGCTTTCTTT.

The genes are TRBV29-1 and TRBJ2-7, with 10 positions matching TRBD1. The CDR3 is made up of 15 amino acids. Trimming at V came to 8 bases and at J to 3 bases, leaving 13 bases not matched to a gene. CDR1 and CDR2 from the germline V gene are SQVTM and ANQGSEA. The CDR3 DNA is TGCAGCTCCGCGTATGTGGACAGGGGGTTCTACGAGCAGTACTTC. Residues: CSSAYVDRGFYEQYF.